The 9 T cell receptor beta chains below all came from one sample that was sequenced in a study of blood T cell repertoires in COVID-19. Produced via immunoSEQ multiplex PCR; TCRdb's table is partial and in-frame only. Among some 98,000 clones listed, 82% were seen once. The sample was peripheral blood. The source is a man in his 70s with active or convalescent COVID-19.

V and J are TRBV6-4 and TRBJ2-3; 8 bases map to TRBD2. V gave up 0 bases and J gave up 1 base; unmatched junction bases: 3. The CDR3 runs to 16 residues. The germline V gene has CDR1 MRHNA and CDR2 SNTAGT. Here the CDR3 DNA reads TGTGCCAGCAGTGACTCGGTCGGGGGGGGCACAGATACGCAGTATTTT. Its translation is CASSDSVGGGTDTQYF.

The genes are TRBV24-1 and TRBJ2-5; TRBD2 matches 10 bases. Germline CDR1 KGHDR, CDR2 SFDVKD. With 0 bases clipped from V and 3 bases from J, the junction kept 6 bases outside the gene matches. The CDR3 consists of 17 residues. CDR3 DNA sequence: TGTGCCACCAGTGATTTGCGTCTAGCGGGGGAGAAAGAGACCCAGTACTTC. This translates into CATSDLRLAGEKETQYF.

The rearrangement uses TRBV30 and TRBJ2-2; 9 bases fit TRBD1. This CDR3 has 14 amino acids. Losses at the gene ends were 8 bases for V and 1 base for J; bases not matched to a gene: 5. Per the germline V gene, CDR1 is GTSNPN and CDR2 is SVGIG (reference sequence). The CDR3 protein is CASTGGRNTGELFF. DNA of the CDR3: TGTGCCAGCACAGGGGGCAGGAACACCGGGGAGCTGTTTTTT.

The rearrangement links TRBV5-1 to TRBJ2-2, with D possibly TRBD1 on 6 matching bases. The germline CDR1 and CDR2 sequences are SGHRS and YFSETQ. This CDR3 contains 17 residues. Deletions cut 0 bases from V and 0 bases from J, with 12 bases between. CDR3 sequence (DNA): TGCGCCAGCAGCTTGGTTGTGGGGACACCGAACACCGGGGAGCTGTTTTTT. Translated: CASSLVVGTPNTGELFF.

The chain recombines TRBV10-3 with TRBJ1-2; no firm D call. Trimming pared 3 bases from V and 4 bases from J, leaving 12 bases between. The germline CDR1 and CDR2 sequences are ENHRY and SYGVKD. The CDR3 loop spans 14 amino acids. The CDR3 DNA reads TGTGCCATCAGTGACTTAGACGGGGTCTATGGCTACACCTTC. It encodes CAISDLDGVYGYTF.

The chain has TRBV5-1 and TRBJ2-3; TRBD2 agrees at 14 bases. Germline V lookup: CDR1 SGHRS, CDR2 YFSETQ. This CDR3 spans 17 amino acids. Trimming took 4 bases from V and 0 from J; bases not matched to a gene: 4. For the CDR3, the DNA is TGCGCCAGCAGCCCGAGACTAGCGGGGGGGAGCACAGATACGCAGTATTTT. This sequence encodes CASSPRLAGGSTDTQYF.

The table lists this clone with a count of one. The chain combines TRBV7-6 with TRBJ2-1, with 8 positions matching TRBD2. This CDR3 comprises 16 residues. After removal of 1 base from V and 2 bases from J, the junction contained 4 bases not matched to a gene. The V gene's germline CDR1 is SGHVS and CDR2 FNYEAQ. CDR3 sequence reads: CASSLEGGGTYNEQFF. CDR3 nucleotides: TGTGCCAGCAGCTTAGAGGGCGGGGGGACCTACAATGAGCAGTTCTTC.

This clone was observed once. CDR3: CASKVGSLSGNTIYF. The CDR3 DNA is TGTGCCAGCAAGGTCGGGTCATTATCTGGAAACACCATATATTTT. The J gene is TRBJ1-3, the V gene TRBV2; no firm D call. CDR3 length equals 15 residues. Germline CDR1 and CDR2: SNHLY and FYNNEI. The V end lost 7 bases, the J end lost 1 base, and 14 bases lay between the germline ends.

CDR3 nucleotides: TGTGCCAGCAGCTTTCTACAGGGGGTAGCCGAGCAGTACTTC. The encoded protein is CASSFLQGVAEQYF. The chain joins TRBV11-2 to TRBJ2-7, with TRBD1 matching 8 bases. Trimming cost V 3 bases and J 6 bases; bases outside gene matches: 7. CDR1 and CDR2 (germline): SGHAT, FQNNGV. The CDR3 totals 14 residues. The variable domain in full, with the rest retrieved from reference TRBV11-2 and TRBJ2-7, is EAGVAQSPRYKIIEKRQSVAFWCNPISGHATLYWYQQILGQGPKLLIQFQNNGVVDDSQLPKDRFSAERLKGVDSTLKIQPAKLEDSAVYLCASSFLQGVAEQYFGPGTRLTVT.